The text below deals with one T cell receptor beta chain. As yet, its antigen is unknown. These data belong to a study of shared clonotypes between healthy human individuals. Study-level results: Blood was the sole source, and tissue repertoires probably differ. The generation probabilities recorded for non-shared clonotypes fell below those of clonotypes shared by all four donors. Rarefaction showed that sequencing of sorted subsets was incomplete (despite large depth). Shared clonotypes: approximately 5% naive CD4, about 4% naive CD8, less than 2.5% memory CD4, 0.35% to 0.5% memory CD8.

Some clones are missing from TCRdb's copy, which holds only in-frame ones; the method was immunoSEQ multiplex PCR. The sample has approximately 2.5 million clones; roughly 93% are singletons. The clonotype originates from a young man in good health. Some clones in this sample may be carry-over from other donors' samples. The sample taken for sequencing was naive CD4+ T cells from PBMCs. Subset specified: CD45RA+ positively selected.

The CDR3 protein is CASSPRQAGQETQYF. The CDR3 region has the DNA TGTGCCAGCTCACCACGGCAAGCGGGGCAAGAGACCCAGTACTTC. This chain joins TRBV18 and TRBJ2-5, with TRBD2 identical over 7 bases. The length of the CDR3 is 15 residues. The trim removed 1 base at V and 2 bases at J, leaving 4 bases unmatched. CDR1 and CDR2 from the germline V gene are KGHSH and LQKENI.